A selection of T cell receptor beta chains follows, all from one sample in a study of T cells in localized non-small cell lung cancer. Produced via immunoSEQ multiplex PCR; TCRdb's table is partial and in-frame only. The table shows under 55,000 clones, with less than 85% occurring only once. The input for sequencing was PBMCs, taken before any cancer treatment. All receptors derive from a woman between 35 and 75 years old with stage II lung adenocarcinoma. Both conserved end residues are part of each CDR3. A D gene is named only where the DNA matches it firmly. Not every row has a clone size; where given, it reads once, few, many or a size class.

J gene: TRBJ2-3; D gene: TRBD1; clone size: -; V gene: TRBV6-5; CDR3 DNA: TGTGCCAGCAGGGGACAGGGGATTAGCACAGATACGCAGTATTTT; CDR3 protein: CASRGQGISTDTQYF
J gene: TRBJ1-2; D gene: TRBD1; clone size: -; V gene: TRBV4-2; CDR3 DNA: TGTGCCAGCAGCCTTACCCTACAGGGGAAAGATGGCTACACCTTC; CDR3 protein: CASSLTLQGKDGYTF
J gene: TRBJ2-7; D gene: -; clone size: -; V gene: TRBV7-8; CDR3 DNA: TGTGCCAGCCAGGAGGGGGCTATAACCTACGAGCAGTACTTC; CDR3 protein: CASQEGAITYEQYF
J gene: TRBJ2-3; D gene: -; clone size: -; V gene: TRBV6-6; CDR3 DNA: TGTGCCAGCAGTTACTCGGGCGCAGATACGCAGTATTTT; CDR3 protein: CASSYSGADTQYF
J gene: TRBJ2-1; D gene: -; clone size: -; V gene: TRBV5-8; CDR3 DNA: TGTGCCATCCCACAGACAGGTCCGATTTGGAATGAGCAGTTCTTC; CDR3 protein: CAIPQTGPIWNEQFF
J gene: TRBJ1-1; D gene: -; clone size: few; V gene: TRBV10-2; CDR3 DNA: TGCGCCAGCAGTGAGGCAGTCGGTGGCGGAGCTTTCTTT; CDR3 protein: CASSEAVGGGAFF
J gene: TRBJ1-1; D gene: -; clone size: -; V gene: TRBV7-9; CDR3 DNA: TGTGCCAGCAGCCCGACTGGAGGAGACACTGAAGCTTTCTTT; CDR3 protein: CASSPTGGDTEAFF
J gene: TRBJ1-3; D gene: -; clone size: -; V gene: TRBV27; CDR3 DNA: TGTGCCAGCAGTTGGCGAGCAGGGGTCGGAAACACCATATATTTT; CDR3 protein: CASSWRAGVGNTIYF
J gene: TRBJ2-5; D gene: -; clone size: -; V gene: TRBV18; CDR3 DNA: TGTGCCAGCTCATGGGGCGGAGAAGAGACCCAGTACTTC; CDR3 protein: CASSWGGEETQYF
J gene: TRBJ1-2; D gene: -; clone size: -; V gene: TRBV6-6; CDR3 DNA: TGTGCCAGCAGGGAACCCGGCTCCTATGGCTACACCTTC; CDR3 protein: CASREPGSYGYTF
J gene: TRBJ1-5; D gene: -; clone size: few; V gene: TRBV6-5; CDR3 DNA: TGTGCCAGCAGCCCTTCCCGGGGCAATCAGCCCCAGCATTTT; CDR3 protein: CASSPSRGNQPQHF
J gene: TRBJ1-4; D gene: TRBD1; clone size: -; V gene: TRBV30; CDR3 DNA: TGTGCCTGGAGTACTGGGACAGGGCCCGAAAAACTGTTTTTT; CDR3 protein: CAWSTGTGPEKLFF
J gene: TRBJ1-5; D gene: -; clone size: -; V gene: TRBV2; CDR3 DNA: TGTGCCAGCAGCCCCCAGGGAGGGAATCAGCCCCAGCATTTT; CDR3 protein: CASSPQGGNQPQHF
J gene: TRBJ1-1; D gene: TRBD1; clone size: few; V gene: TRBV5-3; CDR3 DNA: TGTGCCAGAAGTAGTTGGCAGGGGGAGACTGAAGCTTTCTTT; CDR3 protein: CARSSWQGETEAFF
J gene: TRBJ1-2; D gene: TRBD1; clone size: -; V gene: TRBV2; CDR3 DNA: TGTGCCAGCAGGGACAGGGGAGATGGCTACACCTTC; CDR3 protein: CASRDRGDGYTF
J gene: TRBJ1-2; D gene: -; clone size: -; V gene: TRBV28; CDR3 DNA: TGTGCCAGCAAAGAAAGCCTCGATGGCTACACCTTC; CDR3 protein: CASKESLDGYTF
J gene: TRBJ2-5; D gene: -; clone size: -; V gene: TRBV5-6; CDR3 DNA: TGTGCCAGCAGCTTGCCCGAAGGGACCCAGTACTTC; CDR3 protein: CASSLPEGTQYF
J gene: TRBJ1-2; D gene: -; clone size: -; V gene: TRBV5-6; CDR3 DNA: TGTGCCAGCAGCTTGGACGGGAACTATGGCTACACCTTC; CDR3 protein: CASSLDGNYGYTF
J gene: TRBJ1-5; D gene: TRBD1; clone size: -; V gene: TRBV5-1; CDR3 DNA: TGCGCCAGCAGCCCAACAGGGGGCAATCAGCCCCAGCATTTT; CDR3 protein: CASSPTGGNQPQHF
J gene: TRBJ2-7; D gene: TRBD1; clone size: -; V gene: TRBV6-1; CDR3 DNA: TGTGCCAGCAGTGATGGAGGGACAGGGAACTACGAGCAGTACTTC; CDR3 protein: CASSDGGTGNYEQYF
J gene: TRBJ2-3; D gene: -; clone size: -; V gene: TRBV5-6; CDR3 DNA: TGTGCCAGCAGCAGTATAGATACGCAGTATTTT; CDR3 protein: CASSSIDTQYF
J gene: TRBJ2-7; D gene: TRBD1; clone size: -; V gene: TRBV5-5; CDR3 DNA: TGTGCCAGCAGCACCTTGACAGGGTCCTACGAGCAGTACTTC; CDR3 protein: CASSTLTGSYEQYF
J gene: TRBJ2-2; D gene: -; clone size: -; V gene: TRBV7-2; CDR3 DNA: TGTGCCAGCAGCCCTCAGGGGAACACCGGGGAGCTGTTTTTT; CDR3 protein: CASSPQGNTGELFF
J gene: TRBJ2-7; D gene: -; clone size: -; V gene: TRBV5-4; CDR3 DNA: TGTGCCAGCAGAGGCAATTCAGCTTACGAGCAGTACTTC; CDR3 protein: CASRGNSAYEQYF
J gene: TRBJ1-5; D gene: TRBD1; clone size: once; V gene: TRBV27; CDR3 DNA: TGTGCCAGCAGTTCACAGGGGTCCAATCAGCCCCAGCATTTT; CDR3 protein: CASSSQGSNQPQHF
J gene: TRBJ1-4; D gene: TRBD1; clone size: -; V gene: TRBV6-1; CDR3 DNA: TGTGCCATTGGGACAGGGTCTAATAATGAAAAACTGTTTTTT; CDR3 protein: CAIGTGSNNEKLFF
J gene: TRBJ1-5; D gene: TRBD1; clone size: -; V gene: TRBV10-2; CDR3 DNA: TGCGCCAGCAGTGAGGTTTGGGACAGGGTTTACAATCAGCCCCAGCATTTT; CDR3 protein: CASSEVWDRVYNQPQHF
J gene: TRBJ2-7; D gene: -; clone size: -; V gene: TRBV4-3; CDR3 DNA: TGCGCCAGCAGCCAAGAACTACTCGCCTACGAGCAGTACTTC; CDR3 protein: CASSQELLAYEQYF
J gene: TRBJ2-1; D gene: -; clone size: -; V gene: TRBV12-1; CDR3 DNA: TGTGCCAGCAGCTTTAAACGGGGGGGCATAGGAGAGCAGTTCTTC; CDR3 protein: CASSFKRGGIGEQFF
J gene: TRBJ2-1; D gene: TRBD2; clone size: once; V gene: TRBV2; CDR3 DNA: TGTGCCAGCAGTCTCGGGACTAGTAATGAGCAGTTCTTC; CDR3 protein: CASSLGTSNEQFF
J gene: TRBJ1-6; D gene: -; clone size: -; V gene: TRBV5-8; CDR3 DNA: TGTGCCAGCAGCTTGGGGCAGGGCAATTCACCCCTCCACTTT; CDR3 protein: CASSLGQGNSPLHF
J gene: TRBJ1-2; D gene: -; clone size: once; V gene: TRBV6-6; CDR3 DNA: TGTGCCAGCCACCGAGGGTCCAACTATGGCTACACCTTC; CDR3 protein: CASHRGSNYGYTF
J gene: TRBJ2-7; D gene: -; clone size: many; V gene: TRBV5-5; CDR3 DNA: TGTGCCAGCAGCCTGACCACCTACGAGCAGTACTTC; CDR3 protein: CASSLTTYEQYF
J gene: TRBJ2-7; D gene: -; clone size: -; V gene: TRBV25-1; CDR3 DNA: TGTGCCAGCAGTGAAGGAGGGGCCAGCTCCTACGAGCAGTACTTC; CDR3 protein: CASSEGGASSYEQYF
J gene: TRBJ1-5; D gene: -; clone size: -; V gene: TRBV6-5; CDR3 DNA: TGTGCCAGCAGCGAGGGAAATCAGCCCCAGCATTTT; CDR3 protein: CASSEGNQPQHF
J gene: TRBJ2-1; D gene: TRBD2; clone size: -; V gene: TRBV7-6; CDR3 DNA: TGTGCCAGCAGCCCCCGACCGGGACTAGCAAGCAATGAGCAGTTCTTC; CDR3 protein: CASSPRPGLASNEQFF
J gene: TRBJ1-1; D gene: TRBD1; clone size: -; V gene: TRBV27; CDR3 DNA: TGTGCCAGCAGTTTATCGACAGGGGGCACTGAAGCTTTCTTT; CDR3 protein: CASSLSTGGTEAFF
J gene: TRBJ1-4; D gene: TRBD1; clone size: -; V gene: TRBV18; CDR3 DNA: TGTGCCAGCTCACCACGGGCCGTAGGGACAGCTGCAACTAATGAAAAACTGTTTTTT; CDR3 protein: CASSPRAVGTAATNEKLFF
J gene: TRBJ1-2; D gene: -; clone size: -; V gene: TRBV6-1; CDR3 DNA: TGTGCCAGCAGTGTTCTGGATTTTTATGGCTACACCTTC; CDR3 protein: CASSVLDFYGYTF
J gene: TRBJ1-2; D gene: -; clone size: -; V gene: TRBV7-2; CDR3 DNA: TGTGCCAGCAGCTTAAACAGGGCCTATGGCTACACCTTC; CDR3 protein: CASSLNRAYGYTF
J gene: TRBJ2-3; D gene: -; clone size: -; V gene: TRBV19; CDR3 DNA: TGTGCCAGTTCCCCGACTAGTAGCACAGATACGCAGTATTTT; CDR3 protein: CASSPTSSTDTQYF
J gene: TRBJ1-2; D gene: TRBD1; clone size: -; V gene: TRBV28; CDR3 DNA: TGTGCCAGCAGTTGGGACAGTCCAGGCTACACCTTC; CDR3 protein: CASSWDSPGYTF
J gene: TRBJ2-5; D gene: TRBD1; clone size: -; V gene: TRBV25-1; CDR3 DNA: TGTGCCAGCAGTGAGGGTGGCAGGGGGTTGGCGGAGACCCAGTACTTC; CDR3 protein: CASSEGGRGLAETQYF
J gene: TRBJ2-5; D gene: -; clone size: few; V gene: TRBV4-1; CDR3 DNA: TGCGCCAGCAGCCGGGTAGAAGGGGGGCAAGAGACCCAGTACTTC; CDR3 protein: CASSRVEGGQETQYF
J gene: TRBJ2-1; D gene: -; clone size: -; V gene: TRBV19; CDR3 DNA: TGTGCCAGTAGAGTAGCGGCCAAGCCGTCTTACAATGAGCAGTTCTTC; CDR3 protein: CASRVAAKPSYNEQFF
J gene: TRBJ2-7; D gene: -; clone size: once; V gene: TRBV2; CDR3 DNA: TGTGCCAGCACCCAGGATGGCCAATCCTACGAGCAGTACTTC; CDR3 protein: CASTQDGQSYEQYF
J gene: TRBJ1-1; D gene: -; clone size: once; V gene: TRBV6-5; CDR3 DNA: TGTGCCAGCAGTTACTCGTTAAACATAAACACTGAAGCTTTCTTT; CDR3 protein: CASSYSLNINTEAFF
J gene: TRBJ1-1; D gene: -; clone size: few; V gene: TRBV6-5; CDR3 DNA: TGTGCCAGCAGTTACTCAGGCTCTGAAGCTTTCTTT; CDR3 protein: CASSYSGSEAFF
J gene: TRBJ2-7; D gene: -; clone size: -; V gene: TRBV5-4; CDR3 DNA: TGTGCCAGCAGCCCTCAGGGAGAAGGGTACGAGCAGTACTTC; CDR3 protein: CASSPQGEGYEQYF
J gene: TRBJ1-6; D gene: -; clone size: -; V gene: TRBV6-5; CDR3 DNA: TGTGCAACCCGCCGGTCTCTAAATTCACCCCTCCACTTT; CDR3 protein: CATRRSLNSPLHF